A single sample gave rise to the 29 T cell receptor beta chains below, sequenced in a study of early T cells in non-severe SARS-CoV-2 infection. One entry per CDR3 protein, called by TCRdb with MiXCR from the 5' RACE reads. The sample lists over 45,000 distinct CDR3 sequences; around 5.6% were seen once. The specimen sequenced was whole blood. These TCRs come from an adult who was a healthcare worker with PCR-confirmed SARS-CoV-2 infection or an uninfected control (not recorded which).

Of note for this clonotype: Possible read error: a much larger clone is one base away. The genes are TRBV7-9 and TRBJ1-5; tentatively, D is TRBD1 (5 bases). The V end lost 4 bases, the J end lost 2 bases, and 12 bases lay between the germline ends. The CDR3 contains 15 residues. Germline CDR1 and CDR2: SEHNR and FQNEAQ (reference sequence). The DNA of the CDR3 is TGTGCCAGCAGCTCCAGGGCGTCGGGCAATCAGCCCCAGCATTTT. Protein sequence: CASSSRASGNQPQHF.

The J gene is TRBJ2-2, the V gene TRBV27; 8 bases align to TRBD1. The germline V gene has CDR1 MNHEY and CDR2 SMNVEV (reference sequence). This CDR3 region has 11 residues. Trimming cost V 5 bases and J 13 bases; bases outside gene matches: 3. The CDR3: CASSRTGRLFF. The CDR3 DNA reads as TGTGCCAGCAGTAGGACAGGGCGGCTGTTTTTT.

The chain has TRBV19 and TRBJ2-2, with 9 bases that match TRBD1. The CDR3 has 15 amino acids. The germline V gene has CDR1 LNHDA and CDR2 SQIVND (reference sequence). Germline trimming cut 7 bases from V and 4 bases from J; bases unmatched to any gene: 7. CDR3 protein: CASTPGQGRTGELFF. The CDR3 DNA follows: TGTGCCAGTACCCCGGGACAGGGTCGCACCGGGGAGCTGTTTTTT.

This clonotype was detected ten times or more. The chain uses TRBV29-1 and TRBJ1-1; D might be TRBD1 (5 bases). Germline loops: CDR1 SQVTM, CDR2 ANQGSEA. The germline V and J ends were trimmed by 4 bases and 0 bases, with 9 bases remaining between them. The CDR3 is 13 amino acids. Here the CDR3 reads CSVVRELNTEAFF. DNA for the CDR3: TGCAGCGTTGTCAGGGAGTTGAACACTGAAGCTTTCTTT. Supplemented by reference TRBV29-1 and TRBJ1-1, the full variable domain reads SAVISQKPSRDICQRGTSLTIQCQVDSQVTMMFWYRQQPGQSLTLIATANQGSEATYESGFVIDKFPISRPNLTFSTLTVSNMSPEDSSIYLCSVVRELNTEAFFGQGTRLTVV.

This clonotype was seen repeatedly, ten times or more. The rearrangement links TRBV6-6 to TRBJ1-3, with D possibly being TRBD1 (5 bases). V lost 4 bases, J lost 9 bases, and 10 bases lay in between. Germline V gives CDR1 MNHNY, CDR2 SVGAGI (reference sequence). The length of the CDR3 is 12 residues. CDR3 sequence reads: CASSFRDGTIYF. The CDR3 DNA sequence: TGTGCCAGCAGTTTCAGGGACGGCACCATATATTTT.

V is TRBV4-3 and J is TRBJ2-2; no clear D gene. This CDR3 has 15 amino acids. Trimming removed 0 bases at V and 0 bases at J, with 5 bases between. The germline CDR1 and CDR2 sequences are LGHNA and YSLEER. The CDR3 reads CASSQDRANTGELFF. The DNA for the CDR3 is TGCGCCAGCAGCCAAGATAGAGCGAACACCGGGGAGCTGTTTTTT.

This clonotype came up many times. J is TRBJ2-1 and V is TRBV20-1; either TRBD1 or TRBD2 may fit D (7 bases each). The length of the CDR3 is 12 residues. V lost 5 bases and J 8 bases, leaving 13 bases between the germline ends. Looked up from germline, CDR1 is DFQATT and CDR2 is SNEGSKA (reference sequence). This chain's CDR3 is CSADPGGDEQFF. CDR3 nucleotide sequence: TGCAGTGCTGACCCAGGGGGGGATGAGCAGTTCTTC.

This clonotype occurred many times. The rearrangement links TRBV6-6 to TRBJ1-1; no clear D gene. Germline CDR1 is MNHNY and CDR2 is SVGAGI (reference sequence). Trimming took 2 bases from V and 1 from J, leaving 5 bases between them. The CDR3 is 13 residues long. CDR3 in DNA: TGTGCCAGCAGTTACCAGCAGAACACTGAAGCTTTCTTT. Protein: CASSYQQNTEAFF.

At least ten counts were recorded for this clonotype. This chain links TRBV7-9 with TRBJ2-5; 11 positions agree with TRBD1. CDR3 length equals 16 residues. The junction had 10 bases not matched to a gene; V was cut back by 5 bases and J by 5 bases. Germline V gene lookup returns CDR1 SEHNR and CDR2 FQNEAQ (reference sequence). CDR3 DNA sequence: TGTGCCAGCAGCCCGAACCCCGGACAGGGGGCGGAGACCCAGTACTTC. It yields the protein CASSPNPGQGAETQYF.

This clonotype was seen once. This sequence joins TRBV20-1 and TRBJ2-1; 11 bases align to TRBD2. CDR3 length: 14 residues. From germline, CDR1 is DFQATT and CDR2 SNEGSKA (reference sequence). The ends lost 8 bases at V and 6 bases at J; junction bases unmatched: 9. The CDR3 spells CSTDTSGRRNEQFF. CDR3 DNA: TGCAGTACCGACACTAGCGGGAGACGCAATGAGCAGTTCTTC.

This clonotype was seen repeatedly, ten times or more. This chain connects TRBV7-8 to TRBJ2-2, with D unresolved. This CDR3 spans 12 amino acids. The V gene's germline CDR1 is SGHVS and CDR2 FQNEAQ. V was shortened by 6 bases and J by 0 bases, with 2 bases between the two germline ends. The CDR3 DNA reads TGTGCCAGCAGACCGAACACCGGGGAGCTGTTTTTT. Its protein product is CASRPNTGELFF.

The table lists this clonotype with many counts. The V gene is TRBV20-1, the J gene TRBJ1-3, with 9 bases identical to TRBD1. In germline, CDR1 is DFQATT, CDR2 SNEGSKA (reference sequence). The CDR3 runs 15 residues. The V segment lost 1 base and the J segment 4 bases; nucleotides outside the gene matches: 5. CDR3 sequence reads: CSARATGGEGNTIYF. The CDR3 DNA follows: TGCAGTGCTAGAGCTACAGGGGGCGAAGGAAACACCATATATTTT.

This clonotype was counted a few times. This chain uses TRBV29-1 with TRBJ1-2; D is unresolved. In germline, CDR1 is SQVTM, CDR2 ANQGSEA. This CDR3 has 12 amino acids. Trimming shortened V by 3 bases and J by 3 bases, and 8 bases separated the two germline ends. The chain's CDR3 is CSVEVDYYGYTF. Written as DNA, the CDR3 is TGCAGCGTTGAGGTAGATTACTATGGCTACACCTTC.

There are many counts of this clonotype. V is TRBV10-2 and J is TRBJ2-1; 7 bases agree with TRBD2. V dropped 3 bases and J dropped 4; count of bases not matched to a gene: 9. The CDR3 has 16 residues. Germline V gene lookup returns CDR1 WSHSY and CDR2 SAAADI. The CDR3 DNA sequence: TGCGCCAGCAGTGAAGGATCGGCTAGCGGATACAATGAGCAGTTCTTC. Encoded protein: CASSEGSASGYNEQFF.

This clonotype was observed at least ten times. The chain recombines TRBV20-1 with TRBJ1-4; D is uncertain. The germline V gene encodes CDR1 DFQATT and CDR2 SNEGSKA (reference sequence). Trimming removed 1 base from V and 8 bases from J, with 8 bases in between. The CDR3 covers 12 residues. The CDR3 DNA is TGCAGTGCTAGAGGACGGAGCGAAAAACTGTTTTTT. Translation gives CSARGRSEKLFF.

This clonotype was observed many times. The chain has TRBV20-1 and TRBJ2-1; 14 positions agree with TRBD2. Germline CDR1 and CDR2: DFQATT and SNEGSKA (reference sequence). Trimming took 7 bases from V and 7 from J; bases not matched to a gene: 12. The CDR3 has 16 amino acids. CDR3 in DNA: TGCAGTGTCATGGGACTAGCGGGAGTCACGGGGAATGAGCAGTTCTTC. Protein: CSVMGLAGVTGNEQFF.

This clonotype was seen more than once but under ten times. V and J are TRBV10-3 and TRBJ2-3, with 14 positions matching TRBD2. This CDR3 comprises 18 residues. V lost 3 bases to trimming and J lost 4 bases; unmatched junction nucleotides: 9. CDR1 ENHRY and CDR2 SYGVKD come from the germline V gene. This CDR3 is CAISDYRTSGRNSDTQYF. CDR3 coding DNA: TGTGCCATCAGTGACTACCGGACTAGCGGGAGGAACTCAGATACGCAGTATTTT.

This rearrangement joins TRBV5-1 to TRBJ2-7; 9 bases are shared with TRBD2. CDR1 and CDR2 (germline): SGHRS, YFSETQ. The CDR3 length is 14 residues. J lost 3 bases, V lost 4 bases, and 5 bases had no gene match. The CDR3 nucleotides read TGCGCCAGCAGCCCTAGCGGGGAGAACTACGAGCAGTACTTC. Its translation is CASSPSGENYEQYF.

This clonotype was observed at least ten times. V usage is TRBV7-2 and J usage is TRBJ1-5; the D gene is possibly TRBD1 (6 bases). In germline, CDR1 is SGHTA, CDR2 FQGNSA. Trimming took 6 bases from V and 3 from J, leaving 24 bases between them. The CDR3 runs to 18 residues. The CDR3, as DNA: TGTGCCAGCAGTCCGTCCGGGACAACAGGGTCAAACAATCAGCCCCAGCATTTT. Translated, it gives CASSPSGTTGSNNQPQHF. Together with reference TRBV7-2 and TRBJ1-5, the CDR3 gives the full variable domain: GAGVSQSPSNKVTEKGKDVELRCDPISGHTALYWYRQSLGQGLEFLIYFQGNSAPDKSGLPSDRFSAERTGGSVSTLTIQRTQQEDSAVYLCASSPSGTTGSNNQPQHFGDGTRLSIL.

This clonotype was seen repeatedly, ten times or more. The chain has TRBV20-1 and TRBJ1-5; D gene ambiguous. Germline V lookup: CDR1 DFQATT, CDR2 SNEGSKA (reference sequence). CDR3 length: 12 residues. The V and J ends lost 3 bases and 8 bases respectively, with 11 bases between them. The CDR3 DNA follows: TGCAGTGCTAGCCGGATTGACGAGCCCCAGCATTTT. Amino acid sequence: CSASRIDEPQHF.

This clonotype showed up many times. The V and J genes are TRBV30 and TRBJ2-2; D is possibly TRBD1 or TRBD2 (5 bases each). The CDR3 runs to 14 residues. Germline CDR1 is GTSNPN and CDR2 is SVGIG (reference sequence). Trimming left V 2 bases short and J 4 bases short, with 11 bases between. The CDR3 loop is CAWSPGLITGELFF. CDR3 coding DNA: TGTGCCTGGAGTCCGGGGCTGATCACCGGGGAGCTGTTTTTT.

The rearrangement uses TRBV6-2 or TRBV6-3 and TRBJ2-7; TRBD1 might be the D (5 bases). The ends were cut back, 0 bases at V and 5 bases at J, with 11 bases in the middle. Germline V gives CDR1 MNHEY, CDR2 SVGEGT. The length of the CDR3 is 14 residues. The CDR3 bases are TGTGCCAGCAGTTACTCGACGGTAGGGGACGAGCAGTACTTC. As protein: CASSYSTVGDEQYF.

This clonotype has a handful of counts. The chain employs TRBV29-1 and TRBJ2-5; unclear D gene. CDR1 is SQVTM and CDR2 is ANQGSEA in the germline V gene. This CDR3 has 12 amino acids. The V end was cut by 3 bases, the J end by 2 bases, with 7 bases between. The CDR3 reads CSVEGRQETQYF. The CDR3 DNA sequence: TGCAGCGTTGAGGGCAGACAAGAGACCCAGTACTTC.

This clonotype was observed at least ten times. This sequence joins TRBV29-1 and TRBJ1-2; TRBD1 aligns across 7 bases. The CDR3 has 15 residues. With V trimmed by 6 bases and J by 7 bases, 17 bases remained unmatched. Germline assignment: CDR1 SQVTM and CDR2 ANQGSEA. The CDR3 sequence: CSVRVQGPDAFGYTF. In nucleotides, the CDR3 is TGCAGCGTCCGCGTACAGGGGCCCGATGCTTTTGGCTACACCTTC.

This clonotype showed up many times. The CDR3 loop reads CASSYSMDGNTIYF. In nucleotides, the CDR3 is TGTGCCAGCAGTTACTCGATGGACGGAAACACCATATATTTT. The chain is built from TRBV6-5 and TRBJ1-3, with D unclear. The CDR3 length is 14 residues. Germline V lookup: CDR1 MNHEY, CDR2 SVGAGI. With 0 bases removed from V and 4 bases from J, the gap between germline ends came to 7 bases.

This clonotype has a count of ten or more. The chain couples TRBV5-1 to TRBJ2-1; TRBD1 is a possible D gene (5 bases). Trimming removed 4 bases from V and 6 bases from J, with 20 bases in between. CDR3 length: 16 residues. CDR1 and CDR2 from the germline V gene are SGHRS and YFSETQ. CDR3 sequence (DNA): TGCGCCAGCAGCCCGCAGGGTGCCCACTTGGGCAATGAGCAGTTCTTC. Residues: CASSPQGAHLGNEQFF.

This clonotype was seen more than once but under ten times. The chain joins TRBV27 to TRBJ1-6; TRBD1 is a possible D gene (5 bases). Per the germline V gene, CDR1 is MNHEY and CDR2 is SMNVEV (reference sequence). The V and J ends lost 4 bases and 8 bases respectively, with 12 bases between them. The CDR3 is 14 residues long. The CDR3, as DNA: TGTGCCAGCAGTTGGCACAGGTCTGATTCACCCCTCCACTTT. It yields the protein CASSWHRSDSPLHF.

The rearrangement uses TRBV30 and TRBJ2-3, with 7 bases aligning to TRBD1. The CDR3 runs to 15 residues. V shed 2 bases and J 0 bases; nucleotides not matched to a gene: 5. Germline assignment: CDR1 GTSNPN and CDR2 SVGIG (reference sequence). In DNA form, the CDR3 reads TGTGCCTGGAGTCGGGACAGCAGTAGCACAGATACGCAGTATTTT. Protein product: CAWSRDSSSTDTQYF. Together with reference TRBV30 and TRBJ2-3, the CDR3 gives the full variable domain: SQTIHQWPATLVQPVGSPLSLECTVEGTSNPNLYWYRQAAGRGLQLLFYSVGIGQISSEVPQNLSASRPQDRQFILSSKKLLLSDSGFYLCAWSRDSSSTDTQYFGPGTRLTVL.

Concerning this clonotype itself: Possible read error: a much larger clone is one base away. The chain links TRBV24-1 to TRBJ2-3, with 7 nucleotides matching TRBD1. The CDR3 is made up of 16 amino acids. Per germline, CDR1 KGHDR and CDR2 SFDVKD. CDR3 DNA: TGTGCCACCGGTGATAGGGGGCGAGAAGGCACATATACGCAGTATTTT. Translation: CATGDRGREGTYTQYF.